This entry lists 21 T cell receptor beta chains sequenced from one sample in a study of human T cells and chemical hapten exposure (dated by TCRdb to about 2021). The library was built by means of RACE. The sequencing machine was a NextSeq 500. TCRdb trimmed public reads at Q25 via fastp, called clones via MiXCR and kept in-frame beta chains. Every distinct CDR3 protein forms one entry, paired with its most common genes and DNA. This sample has 350,000 or so distinct CDR3 sequences in its table, and 5.5% to 8% of those were observed once. Together, the top ten hold 7% to 10% of the sample. According to the study, the label for this sample's time point signals: patch test 1, 2 weeks after DPC sensitization. The sample's treatment or condition label, in plain terms: therapeutic diphenylcyclopropenone sensitization with weekly scalp DPC. This material consisted of whole blood, taken in connection with sensitization to the hapten diphenylcyclopropenone (DPC). The source of these receptors is a young woman with alopecia areata. Some clones in this sample may be carry-over from other donors' samples.

This chain connects TRBV25-1 to TRBJ2-7; TRBD1 matches at 7 bases. Losses at the gene ends were 2 bases for V and 7 bases for J; bases not matched to a gene: 8. The germline V gene encodes CDR1 MGHDK and CDR2 SYGVNS. The CDR3 contains 14 residues. As DNA, the CDR3 is TGTGCCAGCAGTGAAAGGGGGCCAAGTTTTGAGCAGTACTTC. This gives the protein CASSERGPSFEQYF.

In its sample, this clonotype was seen a few times. The V call is TRBV5-1, the J call TRBJ1-6; weak D call: TRBD1 (5 bases). Germline lookup yields CDR1 SGHRS and CDR2 YFSETQ. The CDR3 extends over 15 amino acids. Trimming removed 0 bases from V and 6 bases from J, with 10 bases in between. The CDR3 region is CASSLESGGNSPLHF. The CDR3, as DNA: TGCGCCAGCAGCTTGGAATCGGGGGGTAATTCACCCCTCCACTTT.

This rearrangement joins TRBV10-2 to TRBJ2-3; 13 bases map to TRBD2. V was pared by 2 bases and J by 4 bases, with 9 bases of the junction left unmatched. CDR3 length equals 18 residues. Germline values: CDR1 WSHSY, CDR2 SAAADI. The chain's CDR3 is CASSEGGLAGRLADTQYF. The CDR3 coding sequence is TGCGCCAGCAGTGAGGGGGGACTAGCGGGGAGGTTGGCAGATACGCAGTATTTT.

The sample holds a few counts of this clonotype. The J gene is TRBJ1-1, the V gene TRBV29-1, with unresolved D. This CDR3 region has 13 residues. V lost 7 bases to trimming and J lost 0 bases, with 12 bases between them. Germline V CDR1 and CDR2: SQVTM, ANQGSEA. The CDR3: CSAPGSLNTEAFF. CDR3 sequence (DNA): TGCAGCGCACCGGGATCCTTGAACACTGAAGCTTTCTTT. Combining the CDR3 with reference TRBV29-1 and TRBJ1-1 gives the whole variable domain SAVISQKPSRDICQRGTSLTIQCQVDSQVTMMFWYRQQPGQSLTLIATANQGSEATYESGFVIDKFPISRPNLTFSTLTVSNMSPEDSSIYLCSAPGSLNTEAFFGQGTRLTVV.

This clonotype was counted at least ten times. This chain uses TRBV10-3 with TRBJ1-5, with no clear D. The CDR3 is 14 residues long. The germline V gene encodes CDR1 ENHRY and CDR2 SYGVKD. V lost 4 bases and J lost 7, with 14 bases in between. CDR3 region: CAISGDVGLQPQHF. CDR3 sequence (DNA): TGTGCCATCAGTGGGGATGTTGGACTCCAGCCCCAGCATTTT.

This clonotype was found a few times. The chain joins TRBV27 to TRBJ2-1; D remains ambiguous. The germline CDR1 and CDR2 sequences are MNHEY and SMNVEV (reference sequence). The V end was cut by 5 bases, the J end by 2 bases, with 16 bases between. CDR3 length: 16 amino acids. The CDR3 is CASSPAGGITYNEQFF. For the CDR3, the DNA is TGTGCCAGCAGTCCGGCCGGTGGAATCACCTACAATGAGCAGTTCTTC.

This clonotype came up a few times. The chain joins TRBV9 to TRBJ2-3; D gene uncertain. Germline V gene sequence: CDR1 SGDLS, CDR2 YYNGEE. CDR3 size: 15 residues. Trimming removed 4 bases from V and 2 bases from J, with 14 bases in between. The CDR3 loop is CASSSGRSNTDTQYF. The CDR3 DNA reads TGTGCCAGCAGCTCTGGACGGAGTAACACAGATACGCAGTATTTT.

The gene calls are TRBV5-6 and TRBJ2-3; D gene uncertain. Germline CDR1 is SGHDT and CDR2 is YYEEEE. There are 11 residues in the CDR3. Trimming shortened V by 4 bases and J by 14 bases, and 14 bases separated the two germline ends. The chain's CDR3 is CASSQGLESYF. The CDR3 DNA reads as TGTGCCAGCAGCCAAGGTCTAGAATCGTATTTT. Complete variable domain (other parts from reference TRBV5-6 and TRBJ2-3): DAGVTQSPTHLIKTRGQQVTLRCSPKSGHDTVSWYQQALGQGPQFIFQYYEEEERQRGNFPDRFSGHQFPNYSSELNVNALLLGDSALYLCASSQGLESYFGPGTRLTVL.

This clonotype was found many times. V usage is TRBV6-5 and J usage is TRBJ2-6; 7 nucleotides align to TRBD1. Trimming cost V 5 bases and J 0 bases; bases outside gene matches: 7. CDR1 is MNHEY, CDR2 SVGAGI, per germline. The CDR3 totals 17 residues. The DNA of the CDR3 is TGTGCCAGCAGTCAGGGGGAAGGGCCCTCTGGGGCCAACGTCCTGACTTTC. Translation gives CASSQGEGPSGANVLTF.

This clonotype was detected only once. The chain employs TRBV6-2 or TRBV6-3 and TRBJ2-3, with D hard to call. The germline V gene encodes CDR1 MNHEY and CDR2 SVGEGT. The CDR3 has 14 amino acids. V was trimmed by 0 bases and J by 4 bases, leaving 8 bases between them. Here the CDR3 DNA reads TGTGCCAGCAGTTACTCGGAAAGCGCAGATACGCAGTATTTT. It encodes CASSYSESADTQYF.

About this clonotype itself: A read error may explain this, as a much larger clone is one base away. In this CDR3 the conserved last residue, phenylalanine or tryptophan, is missing, so a read error is likely. The rearrangement joins TRBV7-9 to TRBJ2-7; 8 nucleotides match TRBD1. The CDR3 runs 14 residues. V was pared by 0 bases and J by 3 bases, with 1 base of the junction left unmatched. Germline V gives CDR1 SEHNR, CDR2 FQNEAQ (reference sequence). In nucleotides, the CDR3 is TGTGCCAGCAGCTTAGCGGGACAGGACTACGAGCAGTACCTC. Its translation is CASSLAGQDYEQYL.

This clonotype showed up many times. The chain uses TRBV2 and TRBJ2-1; 9 bases align to TRBD2. The germline V gene has CDR1 SNHLY and CDR2 FYNNEI. CDR3 length: 18 amino acids. The trim removed 2 bases at V and 0 bases at J, leaving 8 bases unmatched. The CDR3 bases are TGTGCCAGCAGTGAATGGTTAGCGGGGGTAAGCTCCTACAATGAGCAGTTCTTC. Encoded protein: CASSEWLAGVSSYNEQFF.

This clonotype occurred a few times. The chain has TRBV7-3 and TRBJ2-5; 7 nucleotides line up with TRBD1. Losses at the gene ends were 5 bases for V and 2 bases for J; bases not matched to a gene: 8. Germline assignment: CDR1 SGHTA and CDR2 FQGTGA. The CDR3 is made up of 15 amino acids. The DNA for the CDR3 is TGTGCCAGCAGCCCACTGGGGACAGCACAAGAGACCCAGTACTTC. It encodes CASSPLGTAQETQYF.

Only a few counts were recorded for this clonotype. The V gene is TRBV20-1, the J gene TRBJ2-2, with 7 nucleotides matching TRBD2. Germline lookup yields CDR1 DFQATT and CDR2 SNEGSKA (reference sequence). There are 15 residues in the CDR3. Trimming removed 1 base from V and 2 bases from J; junction bases left unmatched: 4. CDR3 residues: CSARGLADNTGELFF. CDR3 coding DNA: TGCAGTGCTAGAGGACTAGCCGACAACACCGGGGAGCTGTTTTTT.

This chain uses TRBV15 with TRBJ1-2; unclear D gene. With 0 bases removed from V and 6 bases from J, the gap between germline ends came to 11 bases. The V gene's germline CDR1 is LNHNV and CDR2 YYDKDF (reference sequence). This CDR3 spans 14 amino acids. In DNA form, the CDR3 reads TGTGCCACCAGCAGAGATTCTCGGTCTGATGGCTACACCTTC. Translation gives CATSRDSRSDGYTF.

This clonotype was observed a handful of times. The chain combines TRBV29-1 with TRBJ1-1; D possibly corresponds to TRBD1 (5 bases). Trimming took off 2 bases at V and 2 bases at J, with 9 bases between the two ends. The CDR3 has 13 amino acids. Germline values: CDR1 SQVTM, CDR2 ANQGSEA. CDR3 residues: CSVEQGGNTEAFF. DNA for the CDR3: TGCAGCGTTGAACAGGGAGGAAACACTGAAGCTTTCTTT.

This clonotype was detected ten times or more. J is TRBJ1-2 and V is TRBV4-2, with D hard to call. This CDR3 has 15 amino acids. Trimming left V 2 bases short and J 4 bases short, with 14 bases between. Germline lookup yields CDR1 LGHNA and CDR2 YNFKEQ. CDR3 sequence (DNA): TGTGCCAGCAGCCAAAGTTCCAAGGACTCCTATGGCTACACCTTC. It specifies CASSQSSKDSYGYTF.

The sample holds a few counts of this clonotype. The chain carries TRBV5-1 and TRBJ2-7; D might be TRBD1 (5 bases). CDR3 length equals 15 residues. V was trimmed by 0 bases and J by 0 bases, leaving 10 bases between them. The V gene's germline CDR1 is SGHRS and CDR2 YFSETQ. Written as DNA, the CDR3 is TGCGCCAGCAGCTTGGGACAGAAGTTCTCCTACGAGCAGTACTTC. Protein: CASSLGQKFSYEQYF.

A few counts support this clonotype. The V gene is TRBV7-9, the J gene TRBJ2-5; D possibly corresponds to TRBD1 (6 bases). The germline V gene has CDR1 SEHNR and CDR2 FQNEAQ (reference sequence). This CDR3 has 12 residues. V was clipped by 7 bases and J by 1 base, with 7 bases between them. CDR3 sequence (DNA): TGTGCCAGCAAGGGGGTCCAAGAGACCCAGTACTTC. Its protein is CASKGVQETQYF.

In this sample, this clonotype turned up a few times. Mismatch with germline at one junction end may stem from a read error. J is TRBJ2-1 and V is TRBV2; TRBD2 matches 14 bases. Per germline, CDR1 SNHLY and CDR2 FYNNEI. This CDR3 has 13 amino acids. CDR3 nucleotide sequence: TGTGCCAGCACCCTGACTAGCGGGGGGGCCAAACTCTTC. This codes for CASTLTSGGAKLF.

This clonotype was recorded a few times. The V call is TRBV28, the J call TRBJ2-7; 7 bases are a match to TRBD1. Germline values: CDR1 MDHEN, CDR2 SYDVKM. The CDR3 is 16 amino acids. J lost 2 bases, V lost 5 bases, and 12 bases had no gene match. The CDR3 is CASSPPDRVVAYEQYF. CDR3 DNA: TGTGCCAGCAGTCCTCCTGACAGGGTGGTCGCCTACGAGCAGTACTTC.